This TCR beta chain was identified in a study of long-term antiretroviral therapy in people with HIV. Study-wide results and limits: Clonal expansions arising prior to ART prevailed in the repertoire at every time point. Post-ART, diversity grew, though it stayed under transplant donor control levels.

Germline CDR1 MNHNS, CDR2 SASEGT. Trimming took off 6 bases at V and 5 bases at J, with 8 bases between the two ends. This CDR3 has 12 amino acids. Regarding this clone: What it recognizes is unknown.

immunoSEQ v3.0 was run at survey level. Sequenced by immunoSEQ multiplex PCR; TCRdb stores in-frame clones only, minus some. The data contain roughly 28,000 clones, over 75% of them seen just once; the ten biggest clones take up around 4%. This receptor was identified in a woman younger than 35 with HIV. The chain links TRBV6-1 to TRBJ2-1; D not resolved. The sequencing used unsorted PBMCs, collected 0.5 years after starting antiretroviral therapy. The DNA for the CDR3 is TGTGCCAGCAGGGATACTCACAATGAGCAGTTCTTC. This translates into CASRDTHNEQFF.